The 5 T cell receptor beta chains in this list originate from one sample, sequenced in a study of blood T cell repertoires in COVID-19. The protocol was immunoSEQ multiplex PCR, while the TCRdb copy is restricted to in-frame clones and leaves out a portion. The sample holds 150,000 to 200,000 clones, about 76% seen once. Sequences were obtained from peripheral blood. Every receptor here comes from a woman aged 50 to 60 with active or convalescent COVID-19.

Here the CDR3 reads CASSLVPGGDTGELFF. CDR3 DNA: TGTGCCAGCAGCTTGGTCCCCGGAGGGGACACCGGGGAGCTGTTTTTT. The chain has TRBV5-4 and TRBJ2-2; D possibly corresponds to TRBD2 (6 bases). Trimming removed 0 bases from V and 3 bases from J, with 12 bases in between. Germline CDR1 SGHNT, CDR2 YYREEE (reference sequence). This CDR3 spans 16 amino acids.

The rearrangement uses TRBV18 and TRBJ1-4; D is ambiguous. The CDR3 is made up of 15 amino acids. Trimming left V 5 bases short and J 3 bases short, with 13 bases between. CDR1 KGHSH and CDR2 LQKENI come from the germline V gene. The CDR3 DNA reads as TGTGCCAGCTCAGCGCTCCTAGCCCCTAATGAAAAACTGTTTTTT. It is translated as CASSALLAPNEKLFF.

J is TRBJ1-6 and V is TRBV6-1, with 10 bases fitting TRBD1. This CDR3 spans 16 amino acids. Germline CDR1 MNHNS, CDR2 SASEGT. The V segment lost 4 bases and the J segment 7 bases; nucleotides outside the gene matches: 7. For the CDR3, the DNA is TGTGCCAGCAGTGGCCCCGGACAGGGGGAGAATTCACCCCTCCACTTT. Protein product: CASSGPGQGENSPLHF.

In this sample, this clone turned up a few times. This sequence joins TRBV7-2 and TRBJ1-1; TRBD1 matches 8 bases. Germline trimming cut 4 bases from V and 6 bases from J; bases unmatched to any gene: 10. The germline CDR1 and CDR2 sequences are SGHTA and FQGNSA. The CDR3 spans 15 residues. The CDR3 DNA sequence: TGTGCCAGCAGCTCCCGGACAGGGTCCGCCGCTGAAGCTTTCTTT. Encoded protein: CASSSRTGSAAEAFF.

In DNA form, the CDR3 reads TGTGCCAGCAGTCCGGGACTAGCGGGGGGCAATGAGCAGTTCTTC. It yields the protein CASSPGLAGGNEQFF. This chain joins TRBV6-5 and TRBJ2-1, with 15 bases that match TRBD2. Trimming removed 5 bases from V and 6 bases from J; junction bases left unmatched: 2. This CDR3 has 15 residues. Germline lookup yields CDR1 MNHEY and CDR2 SVGAGI.